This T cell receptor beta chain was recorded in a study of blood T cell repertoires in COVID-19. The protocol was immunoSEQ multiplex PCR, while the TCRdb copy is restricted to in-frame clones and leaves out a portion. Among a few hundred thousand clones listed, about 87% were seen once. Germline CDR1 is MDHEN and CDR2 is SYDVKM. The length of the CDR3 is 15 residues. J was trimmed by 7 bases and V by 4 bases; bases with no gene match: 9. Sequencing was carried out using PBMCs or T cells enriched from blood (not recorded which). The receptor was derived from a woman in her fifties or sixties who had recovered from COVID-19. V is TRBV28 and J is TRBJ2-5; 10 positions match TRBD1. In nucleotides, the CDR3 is TGTGCCAGCAGTTACCCGGGACAGGGGTATGTGACCCAGTACTTC. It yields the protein CASSYPGQGYVTQYF.